Listed below are T cell receptor beta chains from one sample, sequenced in a study of Graves' ophthalmopathy and Graves' hyperthyroidism. MiXCR was run by TCRdb on the multiplex PCR reads, yielding one entry per CDR3 protein. The sample gives about 370,000 distinct CDR3 sequences, around 18% of which show up once; more than 1.5% is in the top ten. The sequenced sample consisted of peripheral blood. The receptors come from a woman younger than 35 with Graves' ophthalmopathy. The CDR3 runs from the conserved cysteine through the conserved F or W. D genes are given only for firm matches. Clone size is given for some rows only: seen once, a few or many times, or a class if the clone is expanded.

v_call: TRBV7-9; d_call: TRBD1; clone_size: many; j_call: TRBJ1-1; cdr3_nt: TGTGCCAGCAGCGGTGAGGGGGCCATGAACACTGAAGCTTTCTTT; cdr3_aa: CASSGEGAMNTEAFF
v_call: TRBV25-1; d_call: -; clone_size: many; j_call: TRBJ1-1; cdr3_nt: TGTGCCAGCAGTGAATTGGGCCGGAACACTGAAGCTTTCTTT; cdr3_aa: CASSELGRNTEAFF
v_call: TRBV15; d_call: TRBD1; clone_size: many; j_call: TRBJ1-5; cdr3_nt: TGTGCCACCAGCGAGACAGGGTATCAGCCCCAGCATTTT; cdr3_aa: CATSETGYQPQHF
v_call: TRBV6-1; d_call: TRBD1; clone_size: -; j_call: TRBJ1-1; cdr3_nt: TGTGCCAGCAGAGTCGACAGGGGTGGCACTGAAGCTTTCTTT; cdr3_aa: CASRVDRGGTEAFF
v_call: TRBV28; d_call: -; clone_size: many; j_call: TRBJ2-5; cdr3_nt: TGTGCCAGCCAACTGACAGCCCGAGAGACCCAGTACTTC; cdr3_aa: CASQLTARETQYF
v_call: TRBV30; d_call: TRBD1; clone_size: many; j_call: TRBJ1-5; cdr3_nt: TGTGCCTGGAGTTCCAGGGGGTATCAGCCCCAGCATTTT; cdr3_aa: CAWSSRGYQPQHF
v_call: TRBV6-2/TRBV6-3; d_call: -; clone_size: -; j_call: TRBJ1-1; cdr3_nt: TGTGCCAGCAGTTACGACAGGATTCAGAACACTGAAGCTTTCTTT; cdr3_aa: CASSYDRIQNTEAFF
v_call: TRBV28; d_call: -; clone_size: many; j_call: TRBJ2-5; cdr3_nt: TGTGCCAGCAGTTCGGGGGTAGGGGGCGATCTCCAAGAGACCCAGTACTTC; cdr3_aa: CASSSGVGGDLQETQYF
v_call: TRBV6-5; d_call: TRBD2; clone_size: -; j_call: TRBJ2-2; cdr3_nt: TGTGCCAGCAGTTACTCGAGCGGGGGGGCCGGGGAGCTGTTTTTT; cdr3_aa: CASSYSSGGAGELFF
v_call: TRBV4-1; d_call: TRBD1; clone_size: many; j_call: TRBJ2-7; cdr3_nt: TGCGCCAGCAGCCAACTGAGGACAGGGGCCTACGAGCAGTACTTC; cdr3_aa: CASSQLRTGAYEQYF
v_call: TRBV2; d_call: -; clone_size: many; j_call: TRBJ1-1; cdr3_nt: TGTGCCAGCAGTGCGGGGCGGGGGCCTACGAACACTGAAGCTTTCTTT; cdr3_aa: CASSAGRGPTNTEAFF
v_call: TRBV12-3/TRBV12-4; d_call: -; clone_size: many; j_call: TRBJ1-1; cdr3_nt: TGTGCCAGCAGCCCCGGCATTCCGGAAGCTTTCTTT; cdr3_aa: CASSPGIPEAFF
v_call: TRBV4-3; d_call: -; clone_size: many; j_call: TRBJ1-1; cdr3_nt: TGCGCCAGCAGCCAAGACAGTCGCTTTGTGGAAGCTTTCTTT; cdr3_aa: CASSQDSRFVEAFF
v_call: TRBV28; d_call: TRBD1; clone_size: -; j_call: TRBJ2-4; cdr3_nt: TGTGCCAGCAGTTTCTCGACAGGGACCCACTTC; cdr3_aa: CASSFSTGTHF
v_call: TRBV27; d_call: TRBD1; clone_size: -; j_call: TRBJ1-6; cdr3_nt: TGTGCCAGCAGTTTGTGCACTCCGGGACAGGGTTTTTGCTCACCCCTCCACTTT; cdr3_aa: CASSLCTPGQGFCSPLHF
v_call: TRBV7-2; d_call: -; clone_size: many; j_call: TRBJ2-3; cdr3_nt: TGTGCCAGCAGCCCCCAACAGGGAAAAGATACGCAGTATTTT; cdr3_aa: CASSPQQGKDTQYF
v_call: TRBV7-9; d_call: TRBD2; clone_size: many; j_call: TRBJ2-5; cdr3_nt: TGTGCCAGCGTGCTGGGGACTAGCGGGGTGGAGACCCAGTACTTC; cdr3_aa: CASVLGTSGVETQYF
v_call: TRBV27; d_call: TRBD1; clone_size: many; j_call: TRBJ2-4; cdr3_nt: TGTGCCAGCAGTTTCGGGACAGGCCCCCTCAAAAACATTCAGTACTTC; cdr3_aa: CASSFGTGPLKNIQYF
v_call: TRBV6-1; d_call: -; clone_size: many; j_call: TRBJ1-1; cdr3_nt: TGTGCCAGCCGTGGCCCAGGCTCGCACATGAACACTGAAGCTTTCTTT; cdr3_aa: CASRGPGSHMNTEAFF
v_call: TRBV19; d_call: TRBD1; clone_size: many; j_call: TRBJ1-1; cdr3_nt: TGTGCCAGTAGTCATCGACAGGGGACGACTGGCACTGAAGCTTTCTTT; cdr3_aa: CASSHRQGTTGTEAFF
v_call: TRBV6-1; d_call: -; clone_size: many; j_call: TRBJ1-1; cdr3_nt: TGTGCCAGCAGTGGGAACGGGCGGGTAGAAGCTTTCTTT; cdr3_aa: CASSGNGRVEAFF
v_call: TRBV18; d_call: -; clone_size: many; j_call: TRBJ1-5; cdr3_nt: TGTGCCAGCTCACCACCGGGCCAGAGCAATCAGCCCCAGCATTTT; cdr3_aa: CASSPPGQSNQPQHF
v_call: TRBV27; d_call: -; clone_size: many; j_call: TRBJ2-5; cdr3_nt: TGTGCCAGCAGTCCTCACGGGACCCAAGAGACCCAGTACTTC; cdr3_aa: CASSPHGTQETQYF
v_call: TRBV12-3/TRBV12-4; d_call: -; clone_size: few; j_call: TRBJ2-5; cdr3_nt: TGTGCCAGCAGTTTCTACACGACAGGCGGGGAGACCCAGTACTTC; cdr3_aa: CASSFYTTGGETQYF
v_call: TRBV30; d_call: -; clone_size: -; j_call: TRBJ1-3; cdr3_nt: TGTGCCTGGAGTGTCCTGTTCTCTGGAAACACCATATACTTT; cdr3_aa: CAWSVLFSGNTIYF
v_call: TRBV6-5; d_call: -; clone_size: many; j_call: TRBJ2-2; cdr3_nt: TGTGCCAGCAGTTACTCGATGGAATGGAGTACCACCGGGGAGCTGTTTTTT; cdr3_aa: CASSYSMEWSTTGELFF
v_call: TRBV30; d_call: TRBD1; clone_size: many; j_call: TRBJ1-5; cdr3_nt: TGTGCCTGGAGTCTGGGACAGGGGATTCAGCCCCAGCATTTT; cdr3_aa: CAWSLGQGIQPQHF
v_call: TRBV12-5; d_call: -; clone_size: -; j_call: TRBJ1-1; cdr3_nt: TGTGCTAGTGGTTTGGCAAGCCCAGGGTCTTCCGCTTTCTTT; cdr3_aa: CASGLASPGSSAFF
v_call: TRBV19; d_call: TRBD1; clone_size: many; j_call: TRBJ2-7; cdr3_nt: TGTGCCAGTAGTATATACCACAGGGACAGCAACGAGCAGTACTTC; cdr3_aa: CASSIYHRDSNEQYF
v_call: TRBV12-3/TRBV12-4; d_call: TRBD1; clone_size: many; j_call: TRBJ2-7; cdr3_nt: TGTGCCAGCAGTTTAGCGCCCCCGGGACAGGGGGCAGGTGGCGAGCAGTACTTC; cdr3_aa: CASSLAPPGQGAGGEQYF
v_call: TRBV20-1; d_call: TRBD1; clone_size: many; j_call: TRBJ2-5; cdr3_nt: TGCAGTGCTACCATTACAGGGGGGTTGCAAGAGACCCAGTACTTC; cdr3_aa: CSATITGGLQETQYF
v_call: TRBV28; d_call: TRBD2; clone_size: many; j_call: TRBJ2-7; cdr3_nt: TGTGCCAGCAGCCCAGGGGCGGGAGGCTACGAGCAGTACTTC; cdr3_aa: CASSPGAGGYEQYF
v_call: TRBV6-5; d_call: TRBD2; clone_size: many; j_call: TRBJ2-2; cdr3_nt: TGTGCCAGCAGGCGTGGACTAGCGGGAGGAGCCGGGGAGCTGTTTTTT; cdr3_aa: CASRRGLAGGAGELFF
v_call: TRBV6-4; d_call: -; clone_size: many; j_call: TRBJ2-2; cdr3_nt: TGTGCCAGCAGTCAGAATGGTCAGGGGAACACCGGGGAGCTGTTTTTT; cdr3_aa: CASSQNGQGNTGELFF
v_call: TRBV10-1; d_call: -; clone_size: many; j_call: TRBJ2-7; cdr3_nt: TGCGCCAGCAGTGGTACAGGGAACGAGCAGTACTTC; cdr3_aa: CASSGTGNEQYF
v_call: TRBV28; d_call: TRBD1; clone_size: many; j_call: TRBJ2-7; cdr3_nt: TGTGCCAGCAGTTTAGGTGGGACAGTCTCCTACGAGCAGTACTTC; cdr3_aa: CASSLGGTVSYEQYF
v_call: TRBV6-1; d_call: -; clone_size: -; j_call: TRBJ1-2; cdr3_nt: TGTGCCAGCAGTGAAGCGCTTCTGGACGGGGGCTACACCTTC; cdr3_aa: CASSEALLDGGYTF
v_call: TRBV12-3/TRBV12-4; d_call: -; clone_size: -; j_call: TRBJ1-6; cdr3_nt: TGTGCCAGCAGTAACCGGGCCCCCGATGGATCACCCCTCCACTTT; cdr3_aa: CASSNRAPDGSPLHF
v_call: TRBV29-1; d_call: -; clone_size: many; j_call: TRBJ2-7; cdr3_nt: TGCAGCGTTGAAGATAGGAGGGGCGGGAACTACGAGCAGTACTTC; cdr3_aa: CSVEDRRGGNYEQYF
v_call: TRBV2; d_call: -; clone_size: many; j_call: TRBJ1-1; cdr3_nt: TGTGCCAGCAGTGAAGCGCTTGAGGCCGTGAACACTGAAGCTTTCTTT; cdr3_aa: CASSEALEAVNTEAFF
v_call: TRBV27; d_call: TRBD2; clone_size: many; j_call: TRBJ2-5; cdr3_nt: TGTGCCAGCAGTCTAGGACTAGCGGGAGGGCGGGTACGGGAGACCCAGTACTTC; cdr3_aa: CASSLGLAGGRVRETQYF
v_call: TRBV20-1; d_call: -; clone_size: few; j_call: TRBJ2-2; cdr3_nt: TGCAGTGCCTCCTCCTCGGGGGCGAACACCGGGGAGCTGTTTTTT; cdr3_aa: CSASSSGANTGELFF
v_call: TRBV6-5; d_call: TRBD2; clone_size: many; j_call: TRBJ2-5; cdr3_nt: TGTGCCAGCACACATGGACTAGCGGGGAAAGGGGCAAGGGAGACCCAGTACTTC; cdr3_aa: CASTHGLAGKGARETQYF
v_call: TRBV11-1; d_call: -; clone_size: -; j_call: TRBJ2-3; cdr3_nt: TGTGCCAGCAGCTTACCTCACAGGGTTGATACGCAGTATTTT; cdr3_aa: CASSLPHRVDTQYF
v_call: TRBV28; d_call: TRBD1; clone_size: few; j_call: TRBJ1-2; cdr3_nt: TGTGCCAGCAGCTCGGGACAGGGGGCGATAGGCTACACCTTC; cdr3_aa: CASSSGQGAIGYTF
v_call: TRBV6-1; d_call: -; clone_size: -; j_call: TRBJ1-5; cdr3_nt: TGTGCCAGCAGAGGTACAGGGCAGGGGAGGCGTCAGCCCCAGCATTTT; cdr3_aa: CASRGTGQGRRQPQHF